This T cell receptor (beta chain) was found in a study of blood T cell repertoires in COVID-19. Study information: Sites in the United States, Italy and Spain provided acute and convalescent COVID-19 samples. The analysed material was cDNA or gDNA that came from T cells, B-cell-depleted T cells, or PBMCs.

Participant ages covered about 18 to 100 years across 24 US areas. Cohort allocation depended upon clinical history that participants reported. Profiled with immunoSEQ multiplex PCR; TCRdb holds only in-frame clones, not every one. The sample contains hundreds of thousands of clones, over 75% of which appear only once. Per the germline V gene, CDR1 is ENHRY and CDR2 is SYGVKD. The V end was cut by 5 bases, the J end by 7 bases, with 12 bases between. This CDR3 has 13 residues. Specimen: PBMCs or T cells enriched from blood (not recorded which). V usage is TRBV10-3 and J usage is TRBJ1-5, with D perhaps matching TRBD1 (6 bases). The clonotype was recovered from a middle-aged man in a cohort exposed to, infected with or recovered from COVID-19 (not recorded which). CDR3 region: CAISPGAGQPQHF. CDR3 in DNA: TGTGCCATCAGTCCAGGGGCGGGCCAGCCCCAGCATTTT.